The 18 T cell receptor beta chains listed next were all sequenced from one sample in a study of blood T cell repertoires in COVID-19. TCRdb keeps only in-frame clones here, not all; method: immunoSEQ multiplex PCR. Of about 58,000 clones in the sample, about 79% were seen once. What was sequenced was peripheral blood. Every receptor here comes from a human donor in a cohort sampled during active COVID-19.

This rearrangement joins TRBV10-2 to TRBJ2-7; 9 bases map to TRBD1. The CDR3 runs 13 residues. CDR1 and CDR2 (germline): WSHSY, SAAADI. V was clipped by 6 bases and J by 7 bases; unmatched bases: 7. The CDR3 loop reads CASSRSGQGEQYF. CDR3 nucleotides: TGCGCCAGCAGCCGTAGCGGACAGGGGGAGCAGTACTTC.

The gene calls are TRBV7-2 and TRBJ1-4, with 11 bases aligning to TRBD1. The CDR3 extends over 13 amino acids. Germline assignment: CDR1 SGHTA and CDR2 FQGNSA. The V gene end was trimmed by 6 bases and the J gene end by 11 bases; junction bases not matched to a gene: 5. Written as DNA, the CDR3 is TGTGCCAGCAGGGACAGGGGGCTCGGGAAACTGTTTTTT. It codes for CASRDRGLGKLFF.

This rearrangement joins TRBV6-5 to TRBJ1-1; tentatively, D is TRBD1 (5 bases). Germline values: CDR1 MNHEY, CDR2 SVGAGI. CDR3 size: 14 residues. Trimming removed 10 bases at V and 1 base at J, with 16 bases between. Here the CDR3 reads CATRGGWGNTEAFF. For the CDR3, the DNA is TGTGCCACCCGGGGGGGTTGGGGGAACACTGAAGCTTTCTTT.

CDR3 nucleotides: TGTGCCAGCAGTACACACGCCTCCGGGCCCCGGGGTGGGGAGCAGTACTTC. Protein sequence: CASSTHASGPRGGEQYF. The chain uses TRBV27 and TRBJ2-7, with D possibly being TRBD2 (5 bases). Germline V gene lookup returns CDR1 MNHEY and CDR2 SMNVEV (reference sequence). Between the trimmed V and J ends, which lost 5 bases and 7 bases, there was a span of 27 bases. CDR3 length: 17 residues.

The chain links TRBV2 to TRBJ1-5; D is possibly TRBD1 (5 bases). V was pared by 2 bases and J by 3 bases, with 11 bases between. Germline CDR1 and CDR2: SNHLY and FYNNEI. This CDR3 is built from 15 residues. CDR3 sequence: CASSEMGHDNQPQHF. DNA for the CDR3: TGTGCCAGCAGTGAAATGGGGCACGACAATCAGCCCCAGCATTTT.

V usage is TRBV12-3 or TRBV12-4 and J usage is TRBJ2-7, with 10 bases lining up with TRBD1. J was trimmed by 4 bases and V by 5 bases; bases with no gene match: 2. The CDR3 has 13 residues. In DNA, the CDR3 is TGTGCCAGCAGTCCGGGACAGGGGTACGAGCAGTACTTC. Encoded protein: CASSPGQGYEQYF.

Only one count was recorded for this clone. V and J are TRBV9 and TRBJ1-1; D remains ambiguous. Trimming pared 4 bases from V and 1 base from J, leaving 8 bases between. The germline CDR1 and CDR2 sequences are SGDLS and YYNGEE. The CDR3 consists of 13 residues. The CDR3 region is CASSPDTNTEAFF. The CDR3 DNA follows: TGTGCCAGCAGCCCCGACACGAACACTGAAGCTTTCTTT.

The chain employs TRBV18 and TRBJ1-5, with TRBD1 as a possible D gene (6 bases). With 5 bases removed from V and 4 bases from J, the gap between germline ends came to 12 bases. Germline assignment: CDR1 KGHSH and CDR2 LQKENI. The CDR3 contains 14 residues. The CDR3 is CASSGNRVNQPQHF. DNA for the CDR3: TGTGCCAGCTCAGGTAACAGGGTTAATCAGCCCCAGCATTTT.

The chain recombines TRBV5-1 with TRBJ2-7, with TRBD1 matching 11 bases. The J segment lost 7 bases and the V segment lost 0 bases, leaving 6 bases of the junction unmatched. The CDR3 has 15 amino acids. From germline, CDR1 is SGHRS and CDR2 YFSETQ. The CDR3 DNA sequence: TGCGCCAGCAGCTTGGTTGGACAGGGGGCACAGGAGCAGTACTTC. Translated: CASSLVGQGAQEQYF. The complete variable domain, with remaining parts taken from reference TRBV5-1 and TRBJ2-7, reads KAGVTQTPRYLIKTRGQQVTLSCSPISGHRSVSWYQQTPGQGLQFLFEYFSETQRNKGNFPGRFSGRQFSNSRSEMNVSTLELGDSALYLCASSLVGQGAQEQYFGPGTRLTVT.

This clone was observed a handful of times. V and J are TRBV7-9 and TRBJ1-6; TRBD1 matches 8 bases. Trimming at V came to 6 bases and at J to 3 bases, leaving 7 bases not matched to a gene. The CDR3 length is 16 residues. The germline V gene encodes CDR1 SEHNR and CDR2 FQNEAQ (reference sequence). The CDR3 spells CASSNGQGFYNSPLHF. The CDR3 DNA follows: TGTGCCAGCAGTAATGGACAGGGCTTCTATAATTCACCCCTCCACTTT.

The J gene is TRBJ2-2, the V gene TRBV3-1 (or the pseudogene TRBV3-2); 9 bases match TRBD1. This CDR3 spans 14 amino acids. The germline gives CDR1 LGHDT, CDR2 YNNKEL (reference sequence). V shed 3 bases, J shed 9 bases, and the junction held 5 bases outside the gene matches. The chain's CDR3 is CASSHWTGERELFF. In DNA, the CDR3 is TGTGCCAGCAGCCACTGGACAGGGGAAAGGGAGCTGTTTTTT.

This chain links TRBV19 with TRBJ2-7; possible D gene TRBD2, 5 bases. From germline, CDR1 is LNHDA and CDR2 SQIVND (reference sequence). V lost 4 bases to trimming and J lost 5 bases, with 6 bases between them. The CDR3 length is 11 residues. For the CDR3, the DNA is TGTGCCAGTAGTACCGGGAACGAGCAGTACTTC. Its translation: CASSTGNEQYF. Using reference TRBV19 and TRBJ2-7 for the parts outside the CDR3, the full variable domain is DGGITQSPKYLFRKEGQNVTLSCEQNLNHDAMYWYRQDPGQGLRLIYYSQIVNDFQKGDIAEGYSVSREKKESFPLTVTSAQKNPTAFYLCASSTGNEQYFGPGTRLTVT.

The rearrangement links TRBV4-1 to TRBJ1-1, with 9 bases matching TRBD1. There are 15 residues in the CDR3. V lost 4 bases to trimming and J lost 5 bases; unmatched junction nucleotides: 8. The germline CDR1 and CDR2 sequences are MGHRA and YSYEKL. DNA of the CDR3: TGCGCCAGCAGCCGCCCGGGACAGGGAGGAACTGAAGCTTTCTTT. This sequence encodes CASSRPGQGGTEAFF.

The V gene is TRBV5-1, the J gene TRBJ2-7; a weak D match, TRBD1 (6 bases). The CDR3 totals 16 residues. Trimming took off 1 base at V and 0 bases at J, with 14 bases between the two ends. Germline V gene data show CDR1 as SGHRS and CDR2 as YFSETQ. CDR3 sequence reads: CASSLMGTPSSYEQYF. The DNA of the CDR3 is TGCGCCAGCAGCTTGATGGGGACACCGAGCTCCTACGAGCAGTACTTC.

The V call is TRBV10-3, the J call TRBJ2-7, with unresolved D. From germline, CDR1 is ENHRY and CDR2 SYGVKD. The V gene lost 2 bases and the J gene lost 4 bases, with 6 bases spanning the gap. This CDR3 has 12 residues. The CDR3 protein is CAISEVTYEQYF. The CDR3 DNA reads TGTGCCATCAGTGAGGTCACTTACGAGCAGTACTTC.

The chain carries TRBV11-1 and TRBJ1-1; perhaps TRBD1 as D (6 bases). Germline-derived CDR1 and CDR2 are SGHAT and FQDESV (reference sequence). V was pared by 6 bases and J by 4 bases, with 18 bases between. The CDR3 extends over 15 amino acids. This chain's CDR3 is CASRHIRQGRTEAFF. In DNA, the CDR3 is TGTGCCAGCAGACACATAAGGCAGGGGCGCACTGAAGCTTTCTTT.

The genes are TRBV7-2 and TRBJ1-1; the D is unclear. Germline V gives CDR1 SGHTA, CDR2 FQGNSA. V was shortened by 6 bases and J by 1 base, with 15 bases between the two germline ends. This CDR3 spans 15 amino acids. The DNA for the CDR3 is TGTGCCAGCAGGCCTTCTCAGACACCGAACACTGAAGCTTTCTTT. It codes for CASRPSQTPNTEAFF.

The chain combines TRBV27 with TRBJ1-2, with D possibly TRBD1 on 5 matching bases. This CDR3 has 16 residues. Germline-derived CDR1 and CDR2 are MNHEY and SMNVEV (reference sequence). V dropped 6 bases and J dropped 0 bases, with 17 bases sitting between them. The CDR3 nucleotides read TGTGCCAGCAGCCCCTCTTGGCAGACAGCTAACTATGGCTACACCTTC. This gives the protein CASSPSWQTANYGYTF.